This T cell receptor (beta chain) was profiled in a study of CD8 T cells in Susac syndrome. Trimming stripped 3 bases from V and 6 bases from J, with 23 bases between. This CDR3 is built from 18 residues. Germline lookup yields CDR1 SNHLY and CDR2 FYNNEI. This clonotype was seen only once. Blood CD8+ and CD4+ T cells underwent high-throughput TCR beta sequencing. RNA, at roughly 0.45 to 1 ug, was reverse transcribed with random hexamers. MiXCR, applied by TCRdb to the immunoSEQ multiplex PCR reads, yields one record per CDR3 protein. This table has some 300,000 distinct CDR3 sequences, around nine tenths appearing once.

This clonotype originated in a human donor with multiple sclerosis. This sequence joins TRBV2 and TRBJ2-2; TRBD2 is a possible D gene (5 bases). Sequencing input: CD8+ T cells from PBMCs. This CDR3 is CASSDRTSFVDVAGELFF. The DNA for the CDR3 is TGTGCCAGCAGTGACCGGACTTCCTTCGTTGATGTGGCCGGGGAGCTGTTTTTT.